The T cell receptor beta chain described here comes from a study of tumor and adjacent non-tumor tissue in lung cancer. Study-wide context: There were around 11 adenocarcinoma, 2 squamous cell carcinoma and 1 small cell lung cancer cases.

Broader study findings: In normal lung, the top 100 clones were significantly more dominant than in tumor. Significantly higher TCR diversity was found in tumor than normal lung.

There are 12 residues in the CDR3. Germline V gene lookup returns CDR1 SGHAT and CDR2 FQDESV (reference sequence). The template was RNA from unsorted bulk tissue. This non-tumor lung sample came from over 3 cm beyond the tumor edge. TCRbeta libraries were built with three rounds of nested PCR, modified from ARM-PCR. TCRdb re-called the multiplex PCR reads with MiXCR, one entry per CDR3 protein. The sample yields about 77,000 distinct CDR3 sequences, approximately 82% seen once. Of note for this clonotype: Its target is not known.

The chain uses TRBV11-1 and TRBJ1-1; D is unresolved. Sequencing input: distant non-tumor lung tissue. The clonotype comes from a man aged 65 to 85 with non-small cell lung cancer. The CDR3, as DNA: TGTAACAGCAGCTCGGTCGGCCCGGAGGCTTTCTTT. Protein product: CNSSSVGPEAFF.